A single sample gave rise to the 16 T cell receptor beta chains below, sequenced in a study of chemoradiotherapy in HPV16-positive cancers. Assay: immunoSEQ multiplex PCR; the TCRdb copy retains only in-frame clones and omits some. The data hold approximately 8,600 clones, with around 81% observed a single time. Sampling was conducted from a patient who underwent chemoradiotherapy. The receptors were sampled from a human donor with HPV-associated anogenital cancer.

The chain combines TRBV25-1 with TRBJ2-1, with 7 bases that match TRBD1. The CDR3 spans 17 residues. Germline loops: CDR1 MGHDK, CDR2 SYGVNS. V gave up 8 bases and J gave up 4 bases; unmatched junction bases: 17. The CDR3 nucleotides are TGTGCCAGCGCCAAGGACTCCGGGACAGAAACATACAATGAGCAGTTCTTC. This gives the protein CASAKDSGTETYNEQFF. Using reference TRBV25-1 and TRBJ2-1 for the parts outside the CDR3, the full variable domain is EADIYQTPRYLVIGTGKKITLECSQTMGHDKMYWYQQDPGMELHLIHYSYGVNSTEKGDLSSESTVSRIRTEHFPLTLESARPSHTSQYLCASAKDSGTETYNEQFFGPGTRLTVL.

The CDR3 sequence is CASSLAPPGGPHEQYF. The DNA of the CDR3 is TGTGCCAGCAGCTTGGCCCCCCCGGGAGGGCCCCACGAGCAGTACTTC. The chain joins TRBV7-8 to TRBJ2-7, with 8 bases fitting TRBD2. In germline, CDR1 is SGHVS, CDR2 FQNEAQ. The CDR3 contains 16 residues. J gave up 5 bases and V 3 bases, and 12 bases lay outside the gene matches.

The rearrangement links TRBV5-4 to TRBJ1-1; possibly TRBD1 for D (6 bases). From germline, CDR1 is SGHNT and CDR2 YYREEE (reference sequence). The germline V and J ends were trimmed by 4 bases and 2 bases, with 12 bases remaining between them. The CDR3 consists of 14 residues. CDR3 protein: CASSADRSNTEAFF. The CDR3 DNA reads TGTGCCAGCAGCGCCGACAGGAGTAACACTGAAGCTTTCTTT.

The chain recombines TRBV6-5 with TRBJ1-2, with TRBD1 matching 7 bases. This CDR3 region has 13 residues. Per the germline V gene, CDR1 is MNHEY and CDR2 is SVGAGI. The V and J ends lost 5 bases and 2 bases, in that order; junction bases with no gene match: 2. Here the CDR3 DNA reads TGTGCCAGCAGTCCCAGGGGGAACTATGGCTACACCTTC. The encoded protein is CASSPRGNYGYTF.

The rearrangement joins TRBV6-1 to TRBJ2-1; 15 positions match TRBD2. Germline lookup yields CDR1 MNHNS and CDR2 SASEGT. The junction had 6 bases not matched to a gene; V was cut back by 7 bases and J by 8 bases. The CDR3 spans 15 residues. CDR3 coding DNA: TGTGCCAGCACCGGACTAGCGGGGGGGCTTTATGAGCAGTTCTTC. Translating it yields CASTGLAGGLYEQFF.

The V gene is TRBV27, the J gene TRBJ2-1, with 8 bases identical to TRBD2. CDR1 MNHEY and CDR2 SMNVEV come from the germline V gene (reference sequence). The trim removed 8 bases at V and 0 bases at J, leaving 3 bases unmatched. The CDR3 is 14 amino acids. The CDR3 loop is CASRGGGSYNEQFF. Written as DNA, the CDR3 is TGTGCCAGCCGGGGGGGAGGCTCCTACAATGAGCAGTTCTTC.

This clone showed up just a few times. The chain joins TRBV5-8 to TRBJ1-4; D not certain. The CDR3 totals 13 residues. The ends were cut back, 5 bases at V and 3 bases at J, with 8 bases in the middle. Germline CDR1 is SGHTS and CDR2 is YDEGEE. CDR3 in amino acids: CASRGISNEKLFF. The CDR3, as DNA: TGTGCCAGCAGGGGGATATCTAATGAAAAACTGTTTTTT.

The chain recombines TRBV2 with TRBJ1-2; 9 bases fit TRBD1. Germline V gene data show CDR1 as SNHLY and CDR2 as FYNNEI. After removal of 6 bases from V and 5 bases from J, the junction contained 10 bases not matched to a gene. The CDR3 sequence is 15 residues long. The CDR3 nucleotides read TGTGCCAGCAGGGATCGGGACAGGGTCTTTTATGGCTACACCTTC. Amino acids: CASRDRDRVFYGYTF.

This sequence joins TRBV7-2 and TRBJ1-2; D is undetermined. The CDR3 loop spans 14 amino acids. The germline CDR1 and CDR2 sequences are SGHTA and FQGNSA. V gave up 2 bases and J gave up 4 bases, with 11 bases separating them. The CDR3 region has the DNA TGTGCCAGCAGCTTACCGGGAGTAATCTATGGCTACACCTTC. Its protein product is CASSLPGVIYGYTF.

The gene calls are TRBV27 and TRBJ2-3; 10 bases are a match to TRBD2. The germline CDR1 and CDR2 sequences are MNHEY and SMNVEV (reference sequence). This CDR3 is built from 15 residues. Trimming took 5 bases from V and 1 from J; bases not matched to a gene: 3. CDR3 region: CASSPGTSGTDTQYF. The CDR3 coding sequence is TGTGCCAGCAGTCCGGGGACTAGCGGCACAGATACGCAGTATTTT.

V is TRBV5-4 and J is TRBJ2-7, with 7 bases lining up with TRBD2. The J segment lost 3 bases and the V segment lost 4 bases, leaving 7 bases of the junction unmatched. The CDR3 contains 14 residues. Germline V lookup: CDR1 SGHNT, CDR2 YYREEE (reference sequence). The CDR3 here is CASSPGGSGYEQYF. The CDR3 DNA is TGTGCCAGCAGCCCGGGGGGTAGCGGCTACGAGCAGTACTTC.

The chain has TRBV10-2 and TRBJ2-2, with D possibly matching TRBD1 (6 bases). CDR1 and CDR2 from the germline V gene are WSHSY and SAAADI. Trimming cost V 7 bases and J 0 bases, with 12 bases left between them. The CDR3 sequence is 15 residues long. The CDR3 DNA sequence: TGCGCCAGCAAGAAGACAGGCCCGAACACCGGGGAGCTGTTTTTT. Translation gives CASKKTGPNTGELFF.

The chain couples TRBV29-1 to TRBJ2-7; tentative D call: TRBD1 (6 bases). Trimming left V 5 bases short and J 6 bases short, with 14 bases between. The CDR3 is made up of 12 amino acids. Germline V gene data show CDR1 as SQVTM and CDR2 as ANQGSEA. The CDR3 spells CSVKQGISEQYF. The CDR3 coding sequence is TGCAGCGTTAAGCAGGGGATTTCCGAGCAGTACTTC.

Only a few counts were recorded for this clone. The chain employs TRBV7-8 and TRBJ2-7, with TRBD1 as a possible D gene (5 bases). Per germline, CDR1 SGHVS and CDR2 FQNEAQ. V lost 6 bases to trimming and J lost 2 bases, with 26 bases between them. CDR3 length equals 18 residues. CDR3 region: CASRPTQGKSNLPYEQYF. CDR3 sequence (DNA): TGTGCCAGCAGACCTACCCAGGGAAAGTCAAATTTACCCTACGAGCAGTACTTC.

V is TRBV15 and J is TRBJ2-7, with D possibly matching TRBD2 (6 bases). CDR3 length: 14 residues. Looked up from germline, CDR1 is LNHNV and CDR2 is YYDKDF (reference sequence). Deletions cut 3 bases from V and 2 bases from J, with 11 bases between. The CDR3 DNA reads as TGTGCCACCAGCAGCTGGGGGGAAACCTACGAGCAGTACTTC. Translated: CATSSWGETYEQYF. Variable domain in full (rest from reference TRBV15 and TRBJ2-7): DAMVIQNPRYQVTQFGKPVTLSCSQTLNHNVMYWYQQKSSQAPKLLFHYYDKDFNNEADTPDNFQSRRPNTSFCFLDIRSPGLGDTAMYLCATSSWGETYEQYFGPGTRLTVT.

The chain joins TRBV4-3 to TRBJ2-2; TRBD1 or TRBD2 may be the D gene (5 bases each). The CDR3 consists of 15 residues. V shed 0 bases and J shed 7 bases, with 12 bases lying between them. The germline gives CDR1 LGHNA, CDR2 YSLEER. DNA of the CDR3: TGCGCCAGCAGCCAAGAACTGGGGGTCGGCGGGGAGCTGTTTTTT. Its translation is CASSQELGVGGELFF.